This is a list of T cell receptor beta chains from one sample in a study of blood T cell repertoires in COVID-19. The table came from immunoSEQ multiplex PCR; TCRdb's copy has only in-frame clones and leaves some out. Here the sample spans about 67,000 clones, about 90% being singletons. Material: peripheral blood. These receptors came from a man aged 45 to 65 with active COVID-19. The CDR3 runs from the conserved cysteine through the conserved F or W. D genes are given only for firm matches. Only some rows state a clone size, as once, few, many or a class for expanded clones.

V	length	D	J	size	DNA	CDR3
TRBV18	13	NA	TRBJ1-2	NA	TGTGCCAGCTCACCTAGACCAGGCGATGGCTACACCTTC	CASSPRPGDGYTF
TRBV3-1/TRBV3-2	13	NA	TRBJ1-4	NA	TGTGCCAGCAGCCCGGCCGGGAGGGAAAAACTGTTTTTT	CASSPAGREKLFF
TRBV5-6	15	NA	TRBJ2-5	NA	TGTGCCAGCAGCTTATGGCAAGAGGTCCAAGAGACCCAGTACTTC	CASSLWQEVQETQYF
TRBV7-8	15	NA	TRBJ2-1	NA	TGTGCCAGCAGCTTAGGCCCAGCGTTCCACAATGAGCAGTTCTTC	CASSLGPAFHNEQFF
TRBV2	16	TRBD2	TRBJ2-5	few	TGTGCCAGCAGTGAACCGACGGTGGGGGGGTGGGAGACCCAGTACTTC	CASSEPTVGGWETQYF
TRBV27	18	TRBD2	TRBJ2-3	NA	TGTGCCACGGCGGTAGCGGGAGGACCGTCCTCCCTCACAGATACGCAGTATTTT	CATAVAGGPSSLTDTQYF
TRBV6-5	14	TRBD1	TRBJ2-7	NA	TGTGCCAGCAGAATGGACAGGGGGTCCTACGAGCAGTACTTC	CASRMDRGSYEQYF
TRBV6-6	14	TRBD1	TRBJ2-5	NA	TGTGCCAGCAGTTCGTACAGGGGGCTCGAGACCCAGTACTTC	CASSSYRGLETQYF
TRBV7-7	15	NA	TRBJ2-1	NA	TGTGCTAGCAGCTTAGGGCTAGCCCCCTCGGATGAGCAGTTCTTC	CASSLGLAPSDEQFF
TRBV7-2	13	NA	TRBJ1-2	NA	TGTGCCAGCAGCCTTACGGACTTATATGGCTACACCTTC	CASSLTDLYGYTF
TRBV5-1	16	NA	TRBJ2-6	NA	TGCGCCAGCAGCTGGACAGCAAGCTCTGGGGCCAACGTCCTGACTTTC	CASSWTASSGANVLTF
TRBV7-2	15	TRBD1	TRBJ2-1	NA	TGTGCCAGCAGCTTCCAGGGGGACATCTACAATGAGCAGTTCTTC	CASSFQGDIYNEQFF
TRBV5-1	15	TRBD1	TRBJ1-2	NA	TGCGCCAGCAGCTCTTCGGGACAGGGGATATATGGCTACACCTTC	CASSSSGQGIYGYTF
TRBV4-2	15	NA	TRBJ2-7	NA	TGTGCCAGCAGCCAAGAGTGGGACTTTACCTACGAGCAGTACTTC	CASSQEWDFTYEQYF